Shown below are 18 T cell receptor beta chains from a single sample sequenced in a study of shared clonotypes between healthy human individuals (dated by TCRdb to the early 2020s). The library was prepared using the immunoSEQ multiplex PCR assay. Drawn from immuneACCESS, this table holds only the in-frame rearrangements with V and J called that TCRdb kept. Clones are partly lost; checked studies trace under half to an unresolved V gene and leave the rest unexplained. The sample contains over a million clones, 95% to 97% of them found a single time. The ten largest clones take up approximately 1.1% of the sample. The sample taken for sequencing was naive CD4+ T cells sorted from blood. The sample's cell subset or site label, decoded: CD45RA+ positively selected. All receptors derive from a young man in good health.

The CDR3 region is CASSEERTIGYTF. CDR3 nucleotides: TGTGCCAGCAGTGAAGAGCGAACTATCGGCTACACCTTC. The chain is built from TRBV13 and TRBJ1-2; D remains ambiguous. The CDR3 sequence is 13 residues long. The V and J ends lost 6 bases and 8 bases respectively, with 16 bases between them. From germline, CDR1 is PRHDT and CDR2 FYEKMQ (reference sequence).

J is TRBJ1-2 and V is TRBV4-1; the D gene is possibly TRBD1 (5 bases). Per germline, CDR1 MGHRA and CDR2 YSYEKL. V dropped 1 base and J dropped 4 bases, with 13 bases sitting between them. CDR3 length equals 15 residues. DNA of the CDR3: TGCGCCAGCAGCCAAGCGAGGGGATCGCTCTATGGCTACACCTTC. It codes for CASSQARGSLYGYTF.

V is TRBV7-7 and J is TRBJ2-7; a possible D gene is TRBD2 (7 bases). From germline, CDR1 is SSHAT and CDR2 FNYEAQ (reference sequence). This CDR3 comprises 13 residues. In nucleotides, the CDR3 is TGTGCGAGTGGTGGGGGGGCGACATACGAGCAGTACTTC. Its translation: CASGGGATYEQYF.

This clone has just one count. J is TRBJ2-7 and V is TRBV4-3; 7 bases align to TRBD2. Germline CDR1 LGHNA, CDR2 YSLEER. V lost 0 bases to trimming and J lost 3 bases; unmatched junction nucleotides: 5. The CDR3 has 15 amino acids. CDR3 residues: CASSQEREFFYEQYF. As DNA, the CDR3 is TGCGCCAGCAGCCAAGAGCGGGAGTTCTTCTACGAGCAGTACTTC.

The chain uses TRBV10-3 and TRBJ2-3; TRBD2 might be the D (6 bases). V shed 10 bases and J shed 1 base, with 18 bases lying between them. The CDR3 length is 15 residues. Germline-derived CDR1 and CDR2 are ENHRY and SYGVKD. CDR3 coding DNA: TGTGCCAAATCAAGGGGCGAGCGGGGCACAGATACGCAGTATTTT. Amino acids: CAKSRGERGTDTQYF.

The chain employs TRBV30 and TRBJ2-4; tentatively, D is TRBD2 (6 bases). The CDR3 sequence is 13 residues long. V was cut by 5 bases and J by 9 bases, with 17 bases left in between. Germline CDR1 and CDR2: GTSNPN and SVGIG (reference sequence). The CDR3 bases are TGTGCCTGGGCCAGGAGGGGTTCGGGCATTCAGTACTTC. This codes for CAWARRGSGIQYF. Using reference TRBV30 and TRBJ2-4 for the parts outside the CDR3, the full variable domain is SQTIHQWPATLVQPVGSPLSLECTVEGTSNPNLYWYRQAAGRGLQLLFYSVGIGQISSEVPQNLSASRPQDRQFILSSKKLLLSDSGFYLCAWARRGSGIQYFGAGTRLSVL.

This clone was seen a few times. The chain is built from TRBV7-2 and TRBJ1-2; maybe TRBD1 (6 bases). This CDR3 region has 16 residues. The ends were cut back, 5 bases at V and 3 bases at J, with 19 bases in the middle. Germline assignment: CDR1 SGHTA and CDR2 FQGNSA. The CDR3, as DNA: TGTGCCAGCAGCCACCTTAAGGGGGAATGGGACTATGGCTACACCTTC. This sequence encodes CASSHLKGEWDYGYTF.

As regards this clone: Other DNA sequences in the sample encode the same CDR3. V and J are TRBV11-3 and TRBJ2-7; D not certain. The ends were cut back, 1 base at V and 0 bases at J, with 7 bases in the middle. Germline CDR1 is SGHNT and CDR2 is YENEEA. The CDR3 has 14 residues. The CDR3 DNA follows: TGTGCCAGCAGCTTAGGAGCGAGCTCCTACGAGCAGTACTTC. Encoded protein: CASSLGASSYEQYF.

The V gene is TRBV28, the J gene TRBJ2-7, with D perhaps matching TRBD1 or TRBD2 (5 bases each). V was shortened by 3 bases and J by 6 bases, with 18 bases between the two germline ends. CDR3 length: 15 amino acids. CDR1 and CDR2 from the germline V gene are MDHEN and SYDVKM. The CDR3 region is CASSFGWGQGGEQYF. The CDR3 nucleotides read TGTGCCAGCAGTTTTGGATGGGGCCAAGGAGGCGAGCAGTACTTC.

This chain links TRBV5-1 with TRBJ1-1; the D is unclear. CDR1 is SGHRS and CDR2 is YFSETQ in the germline V gene. V was cut by 3 bases and J by 0 bases, with 15 bases left in between. The CDR3 consists of 16 residues. The CDR3 DNA reads as TGCGCCAGCAGCTGGAGTAGAGAGGCTATGAACACTGAAGCTTTCTTT. This sequence encodes CASSWSREAMNTEAFF.

A single count supports this clone. The chain employs TRBV6-5 and TRBJ1-2; 7 positions match TRBD1. The CDR3 is 15 residues long. Germline V gene sequence: CDR1 MNHEY, CDR2 SVGAGI. After removal of 6 bases from V and 7 bases from J, the junction contained 14 bases not matched to a gene. The CDR3, as DNA: TGTGCCAGCAGCGCCCAGCCGAAGGGGGCGAGTGGCTACACCTTC. It is translated as CASSAQPKGASGYTF.

The chain is built from TRBV28 and TRBJ1-5; 10 nucleotides agree with TRBD1. V gave up 6 bases and J gave up 1 base; unmatched junction bases: 9. Germline CDR1 and CDR2: MDHEN and SYDVKM. The CDR3 contains 17 residues. CDR3 nucleotide sequence: TGTGCCAGCAGGACGGGACAGGGGATCGGGAGCAATCAGCCCCAGCATTTT. Protein: CASRTGQGIGSNQPQHF.

The rearrangement joins TRBV9 to TRBJ2-2, with D hard to call. CDR3 length: 15 residues. Trimming left V 0 bases short and J 5 bases short, with 11 bases between. Germline CDR1 reads SGDLS; CDR2 reads YYNGEE. The CDR3 DNA reads TGTGCCAGCAGCGTAGAGGTAGCCTTTACCGGGGAGCTGTTTTTT. This translates into CASSVEVAFTGELFF.

This chain connects TRBV5-1 to TRBJ2-3, with 12 nucleotides matching TRBD2. CDR3 length: 15 residues. The junction had 3 bases not matched to a gene; V was cut back by 4 bases and J by 3 bases. CDR1 and CDR2 (germline): SGHRS, YFSETQ. The CDR3 loop is CASSAGTSGTDTQYF. The CDR3 coding sequence is TGCGCCAGCAGCGCCGGGACTAGCGGGACAGATACGCAGTATTTT.

J is TRBJ1-4 and V is TRBV28; D remains unclear. Germline lookup yields CDR1 MDHEN and CDR2 SYDVKM. This CDR3 contains 16 residues. Trimming took 5 bases from V and 5 from J, leaving 18 bases between them. The CDR3 reads CASSLPFGRLNEKLFF. CDR3 in DNA: TGTGCCAGCAGTCTACCCTTTGGTCGGTTAAATGAAAAACTGTTTTTT.

The chain recombines TRBV7-2 with TRBJ1-2; 7 bases agree with TRBD1. Germline assignment: CDR1 SGHTA and CDR2 FQGNSA. The CDR3 has 13 amino acids. Unmatched junction bases numbered 4, after V lost 5 bases and J lost 4 bases. CDR3 coding DNA: TGTGCCAGCAGCCCCCGGGACAGCTATGGCTACACCTTC. This codes for CASSPRDSYGYTF.

The CDR3 bases are TGTGCCAGCAGCCTCGGACAGAGCACAGATACGCAGTATTTT. This sequence encodes CASSLGQSTDTQYF. The chain joins TRBV28 to TRBJ2-3; D is perhaps TRBD1 (6 bases). Germline V gives CDR1 MDHEN, CDR2 SYDVKM. The CDR3 runs to 14 residues. V was shortened by 6 bases and J by 0 bases, with 10 bases between the two germline ends. The complete variable domain, with remaining parts taken from reference TRBV28 and TRBJ2-3, reads DVKVTQSSRYLVKRTGEKVFLECVQDMDHENMFWYRQDPGLGLRLIYFSYDVKMKEKGDIPEGYSVSREKKERFSLILESASTNQTSMYLCASSLGQSTDTQYFGPGTRLTVL.

V is TRBV25-1 and J is TRBJ2-7, with D maybe TRBD2 (6 bases). The CDR3 consists of 14 residues. The germline V and J ends were trimmed by 6 bases and 5 bases, with 17 bases remaining between them. Germline values: CDR1 MGHDK, CDR2 SYGVNS. The CDR3 sequence: CASSRGGVLDEQYF. DNA of the CDR3: TGTGCCAGCAGCCGAGGAGGGGTGCTAGACGAGCAGTACTTC.